A single sample gave rise to the 3 T cell receptor beta chains below, sequenced in a study of graft-versus-host responses after intestinal transplantation. Using immunoSEQ multiplex PCR, the repertoire was profiled, and TCRdb retains in-frame clones only, with some absent. In the table there are 90,000 to 150,000 clones, 95% of which are singletons. The antigens for these receptors are not known. This specimen was unstimulated CD8+ T cells sorted from spleen or lymph node cells, taken before intestinal transplant. Receptor source: a human donor who received an intestinal transplant.

The gene calls are TRBV19 and TRBJ2-7; no reliable D call. The CDR3 runs to 12 residues. V was trimmed by 3 bases and J by 6 bases, leaving 9 bases between them. CDR1 LNHDA and CDR2 SQIVND come from the germline V gene (reference sequence). CDR3 coding DNA: TGTGCCAGTAGTATCACAGCTTCCGAGCAGTACTTC. This codes for CASSITASEQYF.

The sample holds one count of this clone. The chain employs TRBV4-1 and TRBJ2-1; 7 bases align to TRBD1. J lost 0 bases, V lost 2 bases, and 4 bases had no gene match. This CDR3 has 16 amino acids. Germline V lookup: CDR1 MGHRA, CDR2 YSYEKL. Here the CDR3 DNA reads TGCGCCAGCAGCCAACCTGCAGGGGGCTCCTACAATGAGCAGTTCTTC. Translation gives CASSQPAGGSYNEQFF.

The CDR3 here is CASSLTLPGDEQFF. In nucleotides, the CDR3 is TGTGCCAGCAGCTTAACACTTCCCGGCGATGAGCAGTTCTTC. The chain carries TRBV13 and TRBJ2-1; no reliable D call. V lost 2 bases, J lost 8 bases, and 13 bases lay in between. The CDR3 loop spans 14 amino acids. CDR1 and CDR2 (germline): PRHDT, FYEKMQ (reference sequence).